This T cell receptor (beta chain) was identified during a study of shared clonotypes between healthy human individuals. Study-level points and caveats: The four-donor shared clonotypes exceeded non-shared clonotypes in generation probability, with non-shared ones scoring lower.

Trimming cost V 6 bases and J 6 bases, with 14 bases left between them. Germline V gene lookup returns CDR1 SGHTA and CDR2 FQGNSA. CDR3 length: 13 residues. Naive CD4+ cells were CD45RA-selected; the remaining cells were memory. Generated by immunoSEQ multiplex PCR, the TCRdb table keeps only in-frame clones and is missing some. Counted here are approximately 2.5 million clones, around nine tenths occurring once; the ten biggest clones make up 0.11% to 0.15%. Worth noting for this clone: The antigen is unknown.

The gene calls are TRBV7-2 and TRBJ1-2; D unclear. This receptor was taken from a man between 18 and 35 years old in good health. The sequenced sample was naive CD4+ T cells sorted from blood. Sample subset: CD45RA+ positively selected. CDR3 bases: TGTGCCAGCAGTATAGGAGGGAGGGATGGCTACACCTTC. This encodes CASSIGGRDGYTF.